This T cell receptor beta chain was retrieved from a study of blood T cell repertoires in COVID-19. As processed by the authors: Reference gene primer amplification gave estimated nucleated cell counts. Here immunoSEQ multiplex PCR was the method, and the copy in TCRdb shows in-frame clones only, minus some. V, J and clone size derive from that table, while D and trimming were established from the DNA sequence. The sample lists almost 400,000 clones, 88% occurring once. Trimming cost V 5 bases and J 7 bases; bases outside gene matches: 3. The CDR3 consists of 13 residues. Germline CDR1 SGHVS, CDR2 FQNEAQ.

Sequenced: PBMCs or T cells enriched from blood (not recorded which). The sequence was obtained from a woman aged 30 to 39 with acute COVID-19. The chain has TRBV7-8 and TRBJ2-2; TRBD1 agrees at 8 bases. For the CDR3, the DNA is TGTGCCAGCAGCGGACAGGGTATCGGGGAGCTGTTTTTT. This gives the protein CASSGQGIGELFF.